The 9 T cell receptor beta chains presented below share a single source sample, sequenced in a study of blood T cell repertoires in COVID-19. Data came from immunoSEQ multiplex PCR; TCRdb stores just in-frame clones and leaves some out. The repertoire holds 140,000 to 150,000 clones, with more than 60% as singletons. The sample was peripheral blood. The receptor set was obtained from a woman in her fifties or sixties with acute or convalescent COVID-19.

The count of this clone is one. The chain has TRBV4-2 and TRBJ2-2, with D possibly being TRBD2 (5 bases). Germline V gives CDR1 LGHNA, CDR2 YNFKEQ. This CDR3 is built from 16 residues. V lost 0 bases and J lost 3, with 11 bases in between. CDR3 bases: TGTGCCAGCAGCCAAGATCCCGGACTTTACACCGGGGAGCTGTTTTTT. Translated, it gives CASSQDPGLYTGELFF.

This clone was picked up a small number of times. V is TRBV6-5 and J is TRBJ1-1; D is uncertain. Trimming pared 4 bases from V and 6 bases from J, leaving 12 bases between. The CDR3 is 13 residues long. CDR1 is MNHEY and CDR2 is SVGAGI in the germline V gene. CDR3 in DNA: TGTGCCAGCAGTTTGGCCCGAACAGCTGAAGCTTTCTTT. It yields the protein CASSLARTAEAFF.

The V gene is TRBV4-1, the J gene TRBJ2-7; TRBD1 matches at 8 bases. The germline CDR1 and CDR2 sequences are MGHRA and YSYEKL. The J segment lost 7 bases and the V segment lost 4 bases, leaving 6 bases of the junction unmatched. The CDR3 spans 13 residues. CDR3 residues: CASSRVDRVEQYF. Here the CDR3 DNA reads TGCGCCAGCAGCCGTGTGGACAGGGTAGAGCAGTACTTC.

The chain links TRBV25-1 to TRBJ2-2; perhaps TRBD1 as D (5 bases). CDR1 is MGHDK and CDR2 is SYGVNS in the germline V gene. Trimming left V 6 bases short and J 0 bases short, with 8 bases between. The CDR3 totals 14 residues. The CDR3 coding sequence is TGTGCCAGCAGGACCAGGGCGAACACCGGGGAGCTGTTTTTT. Its translation is CASRTRANTGELFF.

The chain is built from TRBV28 and TRBJ1-1; the D gene is possibly TRBD1 (5 bases). V was pared by 3 bases and J by 3 bases, with 14 bases between. CDR3 length: 15 amino acids. CDR1 MDHEN and CDR2 SYDVKM come from the germline V gene. The CDR3, as DNA: TGTGCCAGCAGTTTCTGGGGGGAACGTGACACTGAAGCTTTCTTT. This encodes CASSFWGERDTEAFF.

V gene TRBV6-1 combines with J gene TRBJ1-5; perhaps TRBD1 as D (5 bases). There are 14 residues in the CDR3. The V and J ends lost 3 bases and 7 bases respectively, with 13 bases between them. CDR1 is MNHNS and CDR2 is SASEGT in the germline V gene. The CDR3 nucleotides are TGTGCCAGCAGTGACCCCAGGGTATTCCAGCCCCAGCATTTT. Protein: CASSDPRVFQPQHF.

V and J are TRBV23-1 and TRBJ2-3; 12 nucleotides align to TRBD2. TRBV23-1 is reported as an ORF; its role is uncertain. The CDR3 loop spans 22 amino acids. The J segment lost 2 bases and the V segment lost 0 bases, leaving 18 bases of the junction unmatched. The CDR3 coding sequence is TGCGCCAGCAGTCAATCGGGGGGCGTAGGGGCTAGCGGGAGGGAAATCACAGATACGCAGTATTTT. Residues: CASSQSGGVGASGREITDTQYF.

The V and J genes are TRBV6-5 and TRBJ1-1; D might be TRBD1 (5 bases). Germline CDR1 MNHEY, CDR2 SVGAGI. The CDR3 is 13 amino acids. The ends were cut back, 6 bases at V and 5 bases at J, with 13 bases in the middle. The CDR3 spells CASRFGGGTEAFF. The CDR3 DNA sequence: TGTGCCAGCAGGTTCGGCGGGGGAACTGAAGCTTTCTTT.

J is TRBJ2-7 and V is TRBV12-5, with TRBD1 matching 9 bases. The length of the CDR3 is 13 residues. Germline lookup yields CDR1 LGHNT and CDR2 FRNRAP. V was pared by 6 bases and J by 1 base, with 1 base of the junction left unmatched. The CDR3 nucleotides read TGTGCTAGTGGAGACAGGGGGTCCTACGAGCAGTACTTC. Its protein product is CASGDRGSYEQYF.